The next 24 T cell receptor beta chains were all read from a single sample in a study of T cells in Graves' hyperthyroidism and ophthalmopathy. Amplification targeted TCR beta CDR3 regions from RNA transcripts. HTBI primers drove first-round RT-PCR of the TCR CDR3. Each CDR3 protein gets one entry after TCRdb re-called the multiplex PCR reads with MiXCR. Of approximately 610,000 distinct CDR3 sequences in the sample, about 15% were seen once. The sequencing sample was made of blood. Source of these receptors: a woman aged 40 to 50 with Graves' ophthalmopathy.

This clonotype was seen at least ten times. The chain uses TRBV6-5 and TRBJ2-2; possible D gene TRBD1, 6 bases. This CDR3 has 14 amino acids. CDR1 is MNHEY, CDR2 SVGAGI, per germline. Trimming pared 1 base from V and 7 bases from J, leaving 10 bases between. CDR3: CASSYFQGGGELFF. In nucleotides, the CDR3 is TGTGCCAGCAGTTACTTCCAAGGGGGCGGGGAGCTGTTTTTT.

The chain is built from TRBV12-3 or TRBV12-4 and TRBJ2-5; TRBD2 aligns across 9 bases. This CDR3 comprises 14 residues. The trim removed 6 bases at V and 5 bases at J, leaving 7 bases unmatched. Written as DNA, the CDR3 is TGTGCCAGCAGGTCTAGCGGGAACCGCGAGACCCAGTACTTC. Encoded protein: CASRSSGNRETQYF.

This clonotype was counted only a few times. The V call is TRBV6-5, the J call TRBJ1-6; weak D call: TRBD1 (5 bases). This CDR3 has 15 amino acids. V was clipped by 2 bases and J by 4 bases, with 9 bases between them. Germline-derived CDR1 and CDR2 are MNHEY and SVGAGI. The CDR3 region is CASSYRGIYNSPLHF. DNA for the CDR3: TGTGCCAGCAGTTACAGGGGAATTTATAATTCACCCCTCCACTTT.

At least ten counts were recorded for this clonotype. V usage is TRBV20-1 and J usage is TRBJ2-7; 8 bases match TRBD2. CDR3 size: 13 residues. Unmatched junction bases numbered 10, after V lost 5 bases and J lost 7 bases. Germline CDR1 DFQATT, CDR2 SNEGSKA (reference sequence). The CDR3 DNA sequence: TGCAGTGCTCGGCCGGGAGGGCCGCGGGAGCAGTACTTC. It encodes CSARPGGPREQYF.

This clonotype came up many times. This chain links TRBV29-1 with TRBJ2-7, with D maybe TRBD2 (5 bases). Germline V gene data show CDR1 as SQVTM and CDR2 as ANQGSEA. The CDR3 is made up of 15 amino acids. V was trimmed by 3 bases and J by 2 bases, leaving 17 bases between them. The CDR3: CSVEARGRGTYEQYF. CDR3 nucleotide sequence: TGCAGCGTTGAGGCCCGGGGAAGAGGGACCTACGAGCAGTACTTC.

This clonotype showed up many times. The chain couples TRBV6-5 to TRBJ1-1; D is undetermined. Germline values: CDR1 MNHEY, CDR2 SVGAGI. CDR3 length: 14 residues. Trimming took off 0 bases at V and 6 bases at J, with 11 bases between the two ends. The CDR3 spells CASSYSSLVAEAFF. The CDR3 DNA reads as TGTGCCAGCAGTTACTCGTCGTTAGTAGCTGAAGCTTTCTTT.

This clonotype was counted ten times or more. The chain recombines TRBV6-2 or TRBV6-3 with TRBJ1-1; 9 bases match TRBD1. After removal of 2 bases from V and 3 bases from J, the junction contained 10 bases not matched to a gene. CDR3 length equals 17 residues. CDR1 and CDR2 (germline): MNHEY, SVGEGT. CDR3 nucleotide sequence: TGTGCCAGCAGTTACGACCCTCCGGGACAGGGATACACTGAAGCTTTCTTT. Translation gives CASSYDPPGQGYTEAFF.

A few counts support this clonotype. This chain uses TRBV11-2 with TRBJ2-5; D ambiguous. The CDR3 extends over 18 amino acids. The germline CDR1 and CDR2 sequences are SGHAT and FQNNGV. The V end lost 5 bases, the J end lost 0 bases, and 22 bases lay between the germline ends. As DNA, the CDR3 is TGTGCCAGCAGCCCATACCTCCGACCCCTACAGTACCAAGAGACCCAGTACTTC. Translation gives CASSPYLRPLQYQETQYF.

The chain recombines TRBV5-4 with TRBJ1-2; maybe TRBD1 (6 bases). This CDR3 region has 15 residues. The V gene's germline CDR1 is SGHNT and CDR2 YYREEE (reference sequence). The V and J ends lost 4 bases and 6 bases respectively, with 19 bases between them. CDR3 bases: TGTGCCAGCAGCAGTAACGGAGTGCCAGGGGATGGCTACACCTTC. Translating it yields CASSSNGVPGDGYTF. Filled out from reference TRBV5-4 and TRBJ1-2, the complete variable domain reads ETGVTQSPTHLIKTRGQQVTLRCSSQSGHNTVSWYQQALGQGPQFIFQYYREEENGRGNFPPRFSGLQFPNYSSELNVNALELDDSALYLCASSSNGVPGDGYTFGSGTRLTVV.

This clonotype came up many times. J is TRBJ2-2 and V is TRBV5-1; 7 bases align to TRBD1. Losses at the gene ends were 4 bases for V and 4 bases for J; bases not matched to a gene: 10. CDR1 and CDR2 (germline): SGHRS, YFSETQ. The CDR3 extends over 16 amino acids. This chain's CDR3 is CASSTRQGSGTGELFF. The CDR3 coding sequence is TGCGCCAGCAGCACCCGACAGGGTTCAGGCACCGGGGAGCTGTTTTTT.

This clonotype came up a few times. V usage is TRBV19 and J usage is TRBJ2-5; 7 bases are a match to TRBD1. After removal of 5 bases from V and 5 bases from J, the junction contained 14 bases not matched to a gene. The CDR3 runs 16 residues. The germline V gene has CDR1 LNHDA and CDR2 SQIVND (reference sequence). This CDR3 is CASSPEGAQGKETQYF. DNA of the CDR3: TGTGCCAGTAGTCCTGAGGGGGCACAGGGCAAGGAGACCCAGTACTTC.

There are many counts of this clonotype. CDR3 nucleotide sequence: TGCAGTGCTAGAGATCGACAGGGGGTGGATTTTGGCTACACCTTC. The encoded protein is CSARDRQGVDFGYTF. The rearrangement links TRBV20-1 to TRBJ1-2; 9 positions match TRBD1. Germline V lookup: CDR1 DFQATT, CDR2 SNEGSKA (reference sequence). V shed 0 bases and J 7 bases; nucleotides not matched to a gene: 9. This CDR3 spans 15 amino acids.

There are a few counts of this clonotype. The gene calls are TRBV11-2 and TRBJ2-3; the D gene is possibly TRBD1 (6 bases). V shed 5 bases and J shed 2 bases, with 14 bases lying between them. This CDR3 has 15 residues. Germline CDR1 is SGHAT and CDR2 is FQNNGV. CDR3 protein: CASSQQGETTDTQYF. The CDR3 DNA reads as TGTGCCAGCAGCCAACAGGGAGAGACCACAGATACGCAGTATTTT.

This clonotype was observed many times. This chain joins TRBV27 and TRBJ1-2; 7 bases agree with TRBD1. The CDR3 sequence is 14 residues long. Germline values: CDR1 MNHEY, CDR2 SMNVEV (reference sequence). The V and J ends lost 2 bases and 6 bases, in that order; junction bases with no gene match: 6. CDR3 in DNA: TGTGCCAGCAGTTTAAGTCCAGGGGGTCATGGCTACACCTTC. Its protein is CASSLSPGGHGYTF.

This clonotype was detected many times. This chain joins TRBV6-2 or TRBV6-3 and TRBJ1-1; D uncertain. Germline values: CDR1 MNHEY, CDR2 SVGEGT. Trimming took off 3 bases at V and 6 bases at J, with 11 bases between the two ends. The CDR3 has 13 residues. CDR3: CASSYEYGSEAFF. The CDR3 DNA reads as TGTGCCAGCAGTTATGAGTACGGGTCTGAAGCTTTCTTT.

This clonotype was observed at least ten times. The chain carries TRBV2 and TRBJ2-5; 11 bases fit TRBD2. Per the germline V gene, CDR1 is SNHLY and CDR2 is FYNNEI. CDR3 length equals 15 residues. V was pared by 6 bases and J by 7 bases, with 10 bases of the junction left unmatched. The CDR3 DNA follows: TGTGCCAGCAGAGTACTAGCGGGAGCTGATGGGACCCAGTACTTC. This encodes CASRVLAGADGTQYF.

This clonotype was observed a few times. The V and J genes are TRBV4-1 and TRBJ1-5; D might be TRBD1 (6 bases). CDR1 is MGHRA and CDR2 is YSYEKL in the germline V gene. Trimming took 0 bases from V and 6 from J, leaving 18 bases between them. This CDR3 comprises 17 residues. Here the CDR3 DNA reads TGCGCCAGCAGCCAAGACGGTGGACAGTGGCCGGGTCAGCCCCAGCATTTT. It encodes CASSQDGGQWPGQPQHF.

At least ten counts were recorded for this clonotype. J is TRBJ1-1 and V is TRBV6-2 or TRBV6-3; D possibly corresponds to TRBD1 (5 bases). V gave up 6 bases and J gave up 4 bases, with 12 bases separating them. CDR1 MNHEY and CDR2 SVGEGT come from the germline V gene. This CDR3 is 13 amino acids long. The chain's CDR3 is CASSQRRGTEAFF. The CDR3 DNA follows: TGTGCCAGCAGCCAGAGGAGGGGCACTGAAGCTTTCTTT.

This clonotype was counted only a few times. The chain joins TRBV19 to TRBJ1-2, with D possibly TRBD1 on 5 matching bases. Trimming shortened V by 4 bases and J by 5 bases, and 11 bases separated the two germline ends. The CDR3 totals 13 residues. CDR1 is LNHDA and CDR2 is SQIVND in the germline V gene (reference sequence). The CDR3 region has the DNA TGTGCCAGTAGTAATAGGGGCCCTTATGGCTACACCTTC. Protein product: CASSNRGPYGYTF.

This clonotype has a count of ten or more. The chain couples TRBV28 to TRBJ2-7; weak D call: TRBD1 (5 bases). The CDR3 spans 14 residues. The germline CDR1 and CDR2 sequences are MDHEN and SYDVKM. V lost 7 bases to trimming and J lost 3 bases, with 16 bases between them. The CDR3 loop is CASNWGSLDYEQYF. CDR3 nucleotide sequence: TGTGCCAGCAATTGGGGCAGCCTGGACTACGAGCAGTACTTC.

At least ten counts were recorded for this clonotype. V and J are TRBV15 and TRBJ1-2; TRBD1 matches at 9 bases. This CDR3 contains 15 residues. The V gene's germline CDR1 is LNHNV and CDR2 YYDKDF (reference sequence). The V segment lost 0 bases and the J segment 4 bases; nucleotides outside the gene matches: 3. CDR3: CATSRDGGQGYGYTF. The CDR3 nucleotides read TGTGCCACCAGCAGAGATGGGGGACAGGGCTATGGCTACACCTTC.

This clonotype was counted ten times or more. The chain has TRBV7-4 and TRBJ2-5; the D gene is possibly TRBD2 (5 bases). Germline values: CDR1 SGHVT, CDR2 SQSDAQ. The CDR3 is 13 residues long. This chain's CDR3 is CGKAGRTGETQYF. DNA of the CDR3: TGTGGGAAAGCAGGACGAACGGGGGAGACCCAGTACTTC.

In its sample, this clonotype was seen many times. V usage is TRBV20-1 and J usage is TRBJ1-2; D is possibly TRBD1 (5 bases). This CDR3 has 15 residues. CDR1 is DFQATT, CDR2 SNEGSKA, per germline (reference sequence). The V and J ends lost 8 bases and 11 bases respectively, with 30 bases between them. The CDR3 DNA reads TGCAGTCCTTACCTCCCGGGACGGACGTCGGCTGGTTACACCTTC. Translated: CSPYLPGRTSAGYTF.

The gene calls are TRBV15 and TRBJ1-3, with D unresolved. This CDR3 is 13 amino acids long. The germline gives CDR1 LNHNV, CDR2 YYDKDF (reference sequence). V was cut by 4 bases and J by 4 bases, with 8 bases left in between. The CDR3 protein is CATSTDSGNTIYF. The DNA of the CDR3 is TGTGCCACCAGCACCGATTCAGGAAACACCATATATTTT. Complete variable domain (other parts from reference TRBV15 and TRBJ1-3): DAMVIQNPRYQVTQFGKPVTLSCSQTLNHNVMYWYQQKSSQAPKLLFHYYDKDFNNEADTPDNFQSRRPNTSFCFLDIRSPGLGDTAMYLCATSTDSGNTIYFGEGSWLTVV.